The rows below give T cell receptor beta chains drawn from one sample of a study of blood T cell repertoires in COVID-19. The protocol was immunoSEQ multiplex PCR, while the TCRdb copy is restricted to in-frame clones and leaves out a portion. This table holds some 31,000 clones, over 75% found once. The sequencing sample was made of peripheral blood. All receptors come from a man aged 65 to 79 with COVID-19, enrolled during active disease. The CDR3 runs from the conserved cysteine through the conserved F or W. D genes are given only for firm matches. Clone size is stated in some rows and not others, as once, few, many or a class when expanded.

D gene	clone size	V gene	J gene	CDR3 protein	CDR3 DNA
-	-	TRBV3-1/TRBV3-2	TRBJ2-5	CASSLRGQETQYF	TGTGCCAGCAGCCTCCGGGGCCAAGAGACCCAGTACTTC
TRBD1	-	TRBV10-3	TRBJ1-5	CAISEAATGGLGQPQHF	TGTGCCATCAGTGAGGCCGCGACAGGGGGCCTGGGTCAGCCCCAGCATTTT
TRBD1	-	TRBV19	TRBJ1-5	CASSPQGAYQPQHF	TGTGCCAGTAGTCCACAGGGGGCATATCAGCCCCAGCATTTT
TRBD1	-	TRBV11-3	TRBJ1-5	CASSYRDSPMYSNQPQHF	TGTGCCAGCAGCTACCGGGACAGCCCCATGTATAGCAATCAGCCCCAGCATTTT
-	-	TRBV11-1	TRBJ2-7	CASSLALSYEQYF	TGTGCCAGCAGCTTAGCGCTATCCTACGAGCAGTACTTC
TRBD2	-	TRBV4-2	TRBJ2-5	CASSHRGGAVETQYF	TGTGCCAGCAGCCATCGGGGGGGGGCGGTGGAGACCCAGTACTTC
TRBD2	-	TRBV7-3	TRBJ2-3	CASALGTSGTDTQYF	TGTGCCAGCGCCCTGGGGACTAGCGGCACAGATACGCAGTATTTT
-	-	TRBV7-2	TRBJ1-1	CASSLVAGEGMGTEAFF	TGTGCCAGCAGCCTGGTGGCAGGTGAGGGCATGGGCACTGAAGCTTTCTTT
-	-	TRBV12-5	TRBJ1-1	CASVNLGNLNTEAFF	TGTGCTAGTGTGAACCTAGGAAATCTGAACACTGAAGCTTTCTTT
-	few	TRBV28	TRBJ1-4	CASSQSRDWDEKLFF	TGTGCCAGCAGTCAATCCCGGGACTGGGATGAAAAACTGTTTTTT
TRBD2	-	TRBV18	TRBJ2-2	CASSPSASGRALHSGELFF	TGTGCCAGCTCACCATCGGCTAGCGGGAGGGCCCTCCATAGCGGGGAGCTGTTTTTT
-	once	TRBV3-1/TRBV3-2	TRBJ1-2	CASSQGTSGGYTF	TGTGCCAGCAGCCAAGGGACTTCTGGCGGCTACACCTTC
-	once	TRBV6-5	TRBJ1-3	CASRTGLRSGNTIYF	TGTGCCAGCAGAACAGGGCTCCGCTCTGGAAACACCATATATTTT
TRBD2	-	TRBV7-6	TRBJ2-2	CASSLAGGTLNTGELFF	TGTGCCAGCAGCTTAGCGGGAGGGACTCTCAACACCGGGGAGCTGTTTTTT
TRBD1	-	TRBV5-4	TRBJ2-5	CASSKTTGGGETQYF	TGTGCCAGCAGCAAAACAACAGGGGGTGGAGAGACCCAGTACTTC
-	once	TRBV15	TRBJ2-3	CATSSARPLATDTQYF	TGTGCCACCAGCAGCGCCCGGCCTTTAGCCACAGATACGCAGTATTTT
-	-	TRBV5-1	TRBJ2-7	CASSLTGMSYEQYF	TGCGCCAGCAGCTTAACAGGGATGTCCTACGAGCAGTACTTC
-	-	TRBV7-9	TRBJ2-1	CASSRTDGEQFF	TGTGCCAGCAGTCGGACTGACGGTGAGCAGTTCTTC
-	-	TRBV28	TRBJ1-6	CASTLAGGGSYNSPLHF	TGTGCCAGCACTCTAGCTGGCGGGGGCTCCTATAATTCACCCCTCCACTTT
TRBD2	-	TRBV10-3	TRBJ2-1	CAIRRTSGRYNEQFF	TGTGCCATCAGAAGGACTAGCGGGAGGTACAATGAGCAGTTCTTC
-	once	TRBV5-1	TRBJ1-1	CASSFSQLLMNTEAFF	TGCGCCAGCAGCTTTAGCCAGCTACTGATGAACACTGAAGCTTTCTTT
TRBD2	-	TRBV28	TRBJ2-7	CASSQGPSGTKQYF	TGTGCCAGCAGTCAAGGCCCTAGCGGGACAAAGCAGTACTTC
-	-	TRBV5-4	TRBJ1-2	CASSLDPNPSSGYTF	TGTGCCAGCAGCTTGGACCCGAACCCGTCTAGTGGCTACACCTTC
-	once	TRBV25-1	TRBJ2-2	CASSELQGPGELFF	TGTGCCAGCAGTGAGCTTCAGGGTCCCGGGGAGCTGTTTTTT
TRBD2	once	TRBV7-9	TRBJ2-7	CASSIPGLGPEQYF	TGTGCCAGCAGCATTCCGGGACTAGGCCCCGAGCAGTACTTC
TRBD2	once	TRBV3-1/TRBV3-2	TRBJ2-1	CASSPWWAGGDEQFF	TGTGCCAGCAGCCCCTGGTGGGCGGGAGGAGATGAGCAGTTCTTC
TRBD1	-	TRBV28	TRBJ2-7	CASSILTGTGIPYEQYF	TGTGCCAGCAGTATCCTGACCGGGACAGGAATCCCCTACGAGCAGTACTTC
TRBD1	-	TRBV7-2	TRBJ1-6	CASSLGVRAGGSPLHF	TGTGCCAGCAGCTTAGGGGTACGGGCAGGGGGGTCACCCCTCCACTTT
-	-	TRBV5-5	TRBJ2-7	CASSQQRDEQYF	TGTGCCAGCAGTCAACAGAGAGACGAGCAGTACTTC
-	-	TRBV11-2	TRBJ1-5	CASSLSDNQPQHF	TGTGCCAGCAGCTTAAGCGATAATCAGCCCCAGCATTTT